Listed below are T cell receptor beta chains from one sample, sequenced in a study of cytomegalovirus exposure and HLA in healthy donors. Some clones are missing from TCRdb's copy, which holds only in-frame ones; the method was immunoSEQ multiplex PCR. The sample has about 160,000 clones, roughly four fifths seen once; the top ten hold about 1.4%. The sample was PBMCs. The receptors come from a man aged 35 to 55 in good health and CMV-seronegative. CDR3s include the opening cysteine and the closing phenylalanine or tryptophan. A D gene is named only where the DNA matches it firmly. Not every row has a clone size; where given, it reads once, few, many or a size class.

j_gene,d_gene,v_gene,abundance,CDR3aa,CDR3nt
TRBJ1-5,TRBD1,TRBV6-1,once,CASSEAPTGYINQPQHF,TGTGCCAGCAGTGAAGCACCGACAGGGTACATCAATCAGCCCCAGCATTTT
TRBJ2-7,TRBD2,TRBV30,-,CAWSVRNQREASYEQYF,TGTGCCTGGAGTGTACGGAACCAGCGGGAGGCATCCTACGAGCAGTACTTC
TRBJ2-5,-,TRBV19,-,CASSMASRRETQYF,TGTGCCAGTAGTATGGCTAGCCGACGTGAGACCCAGTACTTC
TRBJ1-2,-,TRBV6-5,-,CASSLYGGKDGYTF,TGTGCCAGCAGTCTCTATGGAGGGAAGGATGGCTACACCTTC
TRBJ2-3,-,TRBV12-2,-,CASRLAWPGSYTDTQYF,TGTGCAAGTCGCTTAGCCTGGCCTGGTAGCTACACAGATACGCAGTATTTT
TRBJ2-7,TRBD1,TRBV11-1,-,CASSFRDRGGYEQYF,TGTGCCAGCAGCTTCCGTGACAGGGGAGGCTACGAGCAGTACTTC
TRBJ2-7,TRBD1,TRBV7-9,few,CSSSSPGQVGYEQYF,TGTTCCAGCAGCTCCCCGGGACAGGTAGGCTACGAGCAGTACTTC
TRBJ2-7,TRBD1,TRBV28,-,CASRPPGQGAKQYF,TGTGCCAGCAGACCCCCGGGACAGGGGGCAAAGCAGTACTTC
TRBJ1-5,-,TRBV5-3,-,CARSPTDSQDYQPQHF,TGTGCCAGAAGCCCGACCGACAGCCAGGATTATCAGCCCCAGCATTTT
TRBJ2-3,-,TRBV5-4,-,CASSLATGLRIDTQYF,TGTGCCAGCAGCTTGGCCACAGGGTTGAGGATAGATACGCAGTATTTT
TRBJ1-5,TRBD1,TRBV6-4,-,CASSAGTGGQPQHF,TGTGCCAGCAGTGCCGGGACAGGGGGTCAGCCCCAGCATTTT
TRBJ1-5,-,TRBV28,-,CASSLMYRLSNQPQHF,TGTGCCAGCAGTCTTATGTATCGGTTGAGCAATCAGCCCCAGCATTTT
TRBJ2-3,-,TRBV7-8,-,CASSLGLASTDTQYF,TGTGCCAGCAGCTTGGGGCTAGCGAGCACAGATACGCAGTATTTT
TRBJ1-2,TRBD1,TRBV28,-,CASTRTGGASGYTF,TGTGCCAGCACCCGGACAGGGGGCGCAAGTGGCTACACCTTC
TRBJ1-2,-,TRBV9,once,CASSVGAAGYGYTF,TGTGCCAGCAGCGTAGGAGCAGCGGGCTATGGCTACACCTTC
TRBJ2-1,TRBD2,TRBV5-1,-,CASSLVGLASNEQFF,TGCGCCAGCAGCTTGGTTGGACTAGCGAGCAATGAGCAGTTCTTC
TRBJ1-5,TRBD1,TRBV18,few,CASSPIRQGGDQPQHF,TGTGCCAGCTCACCAATCCGACAGGGAGGTGATCAGCCCCAGCATTTT
TRBJ2-1,-,TRBV7-8,-,CASSRFQGNEQFF,TGTGCCAGCAGCCGCTTTCAGGGGAATGAGCAGTTCTTC
TRBJ2-2,-,TRBV7-2,few,CASSLLSMNTGELFF,TGTGCCAGCAGCTTATTGTCTATGAACACCGGGGAGCTGTTTTTT
TRBJ1-2,TRBD1,TRBV7-9,-,CASSSGTGVGYGYTF,TGTGCCAGCAGCTCGGGGACAGGGGTAGGCTATGGCTACACCTTC
TRBJ1-1,-,TRBV19,-,CASSIGGSEAFF,TGTGCCAGTAGTATCGGCGGAAGTGAAGCTTTCTTT
TRBJ2-1,TRBD2,TRBV5-1,-,CASSPGLAGGYNEQFF,TGCGCCAGCAGCCCCGGACTAGCGGGAGGCTACAATGAGCAGTTCTTC
TRBJ1-2,-,TRBV2,-,CASSRAQGTNYGYTF,TGTGCCAGCAGTCGCGCTCAGGGAACAAACTATGGCTACACCTTC
TRBJ1-2,-,TRBV5-1,-,CASSPRSRTNYGYTF,TGCGCCAGCAGTCCAAGATCGAGAACTAACTATGGCTACACCTTC
TRBJ1-2,-,TRBV11-2,-,CASSLSEAGYTF,TGTGCCAGCAGCTTATCGGAGGCTGGCTACACCTTC
TRBJ1-4,TRBD1,TRBV5-1,few,CASSFGQGDEKLFF,TGCGCCAGCAGTTTCGGACAGGGAGATGAAAAACTGTTTTTT
TRBJ2-7,TRBD1,TRBV6-5,-,CASSWTGGAYEQYF,TGTGCCAGCAGTTGGACAGGGGGCGCGTACGAGCAGTACTTC
TRBJ2-1,TRBD2,TRBV6-1,-,CASSDRPPLAGDSGEQFF,TGTGCCAGCAGTGACCGCCCACCCCTAGCGGGAGATAGCGGTGAGCAGTTCTTC
TRBJ2-3,TRBD2,TRBV2,-,CASIIGLAGADTQYF,TGTGCCAGCATTATAGGACTAGCGGGAGCAGATACGCAGTATTTT
TRBJ1-4,-,TRBV6-1,-,CASRLNEKLFF,TGTGCCAGCAGACTCAATGAAAAACTGTTTTTT
TRBJ1-1,TRBD1,TRBV30,-,CALTDRGRGMNTEAFF,TGTGCCTTAACGGACAGGGGGCGGGGGATGAACACTGAAGCTTTCTTT
TRBJ2-2,TRBD1,TRBV30,-,CAWRGQGRTGELFF,TGTGCCTGGAGGGGACAGGGCCGAACCGGGGAGCTGTTTTTT
TRBJ1-2,-,TRBV6-5,once,CASSYSGQTVNYGYTF,TGTGCCAGCAGTTACTCCGGACAGACAGTTAACTATGGCTACACCTTC
TRBJ1-6,TRBD1,TRBV28,-,CASSSQGAASPLHF,TGTGCCAGCAGTTCGCAGGGGGCGGCCTCACCCCTCCACTTT
TRBJ1-2,-,TRBV2,-,CASSRDFLGYTF,TGTGCCAGCAGCCGGGACTTTCTTGGCTACACCTTC
TRBJ2-3,TRBD2,TRBV5-1,once,CASSWGTSGNTDTQYF,TGCGCCAGCAGCTGGGGGACTAGCGGGAACACAGATACGCAGTATTTT
TRBJ2-7,-,TRBV7-2,few,CASSSRRGDEQYF,TGTGCCAGCAGCTCCCGCAGGGGAGACGAGCAGTACTTC
TRBJ1-2,TRBD1,TRBV7-8,-,CASSHRDRTVGYTF,TGTGCCAGCAGCCACCGGGACAGGACGGTTGGCTACACCTTC
TRBJ2-3,-,TRBV6-6,-,CASSRSHSVGDTQYF,TGTGCCAGCAGCAGGTCCCACTCCGTCGGAGATACGCAGTATTTT
TRBJ1-1,-,TRBV20-1,-,CSAYRATEAFF,TGCAGTGCTTACAGGGCGACTGAAGCTTTCTTT
TRBJ2-7,TRBD1,TRBV7-7,-,CASSRGQGDLRQYF,TGTGCCAGCAGCCGGGGACAGGGAGACCTACGGCAGTACTTC